A single sample gave rise to the 20 T cell receptor beta chains below, sequenced in a study of neurological immune-mediated disorders. A single record per CDR3 protein comes from TCRdb applying MiXCR to the 5' RACE reads. In the table there are tens of thousands of distinct CDR3 sequences, about 3.7% of which are singletons. Sequencing was carried out using PBMCs. Receptors were obtained from a man aged 60-69 years with multiple sclerosis.

This clonotype has a count of ten or more. The gene calls are TRBV29-1 and TRBJ2-1; D remains unclear. Trimming removed 5 bases at V and 4 bases at J, with 6 bases between. The CDR3 has 11 residues. From germline, CDR1 is SQVTM and CDR2 ANQGSEA. The CDR3, as DNA: TGCAGCGTTCGTCATTACAATGAGCAGTTCTTC. Translated, it gives CSVRHYNEQFF.

Many counts were recorded for this clonotype. The rearrangement joins TRBV4-2 to TRBJ2-1; 9 nucleotides align to TRBD2. Looked up from germline, CDR1 is LGHNA and CDR2 is YNFKEQ. The CDR3 runs to 17 residues. V lost 1 base and J lost 7; bases outside the gene matches: 11. The CDR3 nucleotides are TGTGCCAGCAGCCAAGGAGGCGGGAGGGCCAGGGGGAATGAGCAGTTCTTC. It specifies CASSQGGGRARGNEQFF.

This clonotype was counted at least ten times. The rearrangement joins TRBV4-1 to TRBJ1-6, with D unresolved. Looked up from germline, CDR1 is MGHRA and CDR2 is YSYEKL. The CDR3 spans 11 residues. Trimming cost V 3 bases and J 8 bases, with 2 bases left between them. CDR3 sequence (DNA): TGCGCCAGCAGCCACTATTCACCCCTCCACTTT. Protein sequence: CASSHYSPLHF.

This clonotype was seen many times. V usage is TRBV28 and J usage is TRBJ2-7, with a tentative D call TRBD2 (6 bases). The germline CDR1 and CDR2 sequences are MDHEN and SYDVKM. This CDR3 spans 15 amino acids. Trimming removed 4 bases at V and 5 bases at J, with 18 bases between. The CDR3 coding sequence is TGTGCCAGCAGTTCCGAAGGAGGGTACCAGCACGAGCAGTACTTC. It codes for CASSSEGGYQHEQYF.

This clonotype occurred a few times. The chain is built from TRBV20-1 and TRBJ2-2; D call uncertain. CDR1 is DFQATT and CDR2 is SNEGSKA in the germline V gene (reference sequence). This CDR3 spans 14 amino acids. Trimming shortened V by 4 bases and J by 0 bases, and 9 bases separated the two germline ends. The DNA for the CDR3 is TGCAGTGCTACTCTCAACTCGAACACCGGGGAGCTGTTTTTT. It translates to CSATLNSNTGELFF.

This clonotype was seen many times. This chain joins TRBV7-8 and TRBJ1-2; 8 nucleotides line up with TRBD1. V gave up 5 bases and J gave up 8 bases; unmatched junction bases: 4. This CDR3 contains 12 residues. Germline V gene lookup returns CDR1 SGHVS and CDR2 FQNEAQ. The CDR3: CASSLDREGYTF. The DNA for the CDR3 is TGTGCCAGCAGCCTGGACAGGGAAGGCTACACCTTC.

This clonotype was recorded many times. The genes are TRBV5-1 and TRBJ2-3, with 8 bases identical to TRBD2. V gave up 1 base and J gave up 0 bases; unmatched junction bases: 10. The CDR3 sequence is 18 residues long. Germline loops: CDR1 SGHRS, CDR2 YFSETQ. CDR3 sequence (DNA): TGCGCCAGCAGCTTGTACGCGGGAGGATTAACGAGCACAGATACGCAGTATTTT. Its translation is CASSLYAGGLTSTDTQYF.

This clonotype was seen ten or more times. V and J are TRBV5-1 and TRBJ2-1; TRBD2 agrees at 9 bases. V lost 0 bases, J lost 5 bases, and 3 bases stayed unmatched. This CDR3 spans 15 amino acids. Per germline, CDR1 SGHRS and CDR2 YFSETQ. CDR3 coding DNA: TGCGCCAGCAGCTTGGGAGCGGGAGGCAACAATGAGCAGTTCTTC. This encodes CASSLGAGGNNEQFF.

This clonotype appeared many times. The V call is TRBV20-1, the J call TRBJ2-7; a weak D match, TRBD1 (6 bases). V was cut by 5 bases and J by 1 base, with 12 bases left in between. Germline CDR1 DFQATT, CDR2 SNEGSKA (reference sequence). This CDR3 comprises 13 residues. The DNA of the CDR3 is TGCAGTGCTCGGACAGAGGGATCCTACGAGCAGTACTTC. Encoded protein: CSARTEGSYEQYF.

This clonotype was detected many times. CDR3 amino acids: CATSDYAPNEQFF. CDR3 in DNA: TGTGCCACCAGTGATTACGCGCCCAATGAGCAGTTCTTC. The genes are TRBV24-1 and TRBJ2-1, with D unclear. The CDR3 totals 13 residues. Germline CDR1 reads KGHDR; CDR2 reads SFDVKD. Trimming pared 2 bases from V and 6 bases from J, leaving 7 bases between.

This clonotype was seen ten or more times. This chain links TRBV12-3 or TRBV12-4 with TRBJ1-2, with 7 bases identical to TRBD1. Unmatched junction bases numbered 7, after V lost 7 bases and J lost 5 bases. The CDR3 is 13 residues long. CDR3 residues: CASNWDSPYGYTF. The CDR3 DNA sequence: TGTGCCAGCAATTGGGACAGCCCTTATGGCTACACCTTC.

With regard to this clonotype: The CDR3 ends on some other residue instead of the conserved phenylalanine or tryptophan, so this is likely a read error. This chain connects TRBV7-9 to TRBJ2-1; D is possibly TRBD2 (6 bases). CDR3 length equals 14 residues. The germline V gene encodes CDR1 SEHNR and CDR2 FQNEAQ (reference sequence). Trimming left V 4 bases short and J 3 bases short, with 10 bases between. The CDR3 sequence is CASSSGTYYNEQFS. The CDR3 DNA follows: TGTGCCAGCAGCTCCGGGACTTACTACAATGAGCAGTTCTCC.

This clonotype came up many times. J is TRBJ2-7 and V is TRBV15; D could derive from TRBD1 or TRBD2 (6 bases each). Germline V gives CDR1 LNHNV, CDR2 YYDKDF (reference sequence). The CDR3 runs to 14 residues. V was shortened by 5 bases and J by 7 bases, with 18 bases between the two germline ends. The CDR3 DNA follows: TGTGCCACCAGCTCAATCCGGGGGCTTAAGGAGCAGTACTTC. It yields the protein CATSSIRGLKEQYF.

This clonotype was detected ten times or more. The V call is TRBV20-1, the J call TRBJ2-5, with D possibly matching TRBD1 (6 bases). This CDR3 is built from 16 residues. Trimming removed 2 bases from V and 4 bases from J, with 20 bases in between. Germline CDR1 is DFQATT and CDR2 is SNEGSKA (reference sequence). CDR3: CSARNYIRDIGETQYF. Here the CDR3 DNA reads TGCAGTGCTAGAAATTATATCCGGGACATCGGAGAGACCCAGTACTTC.

This clonotype has just a few counts. This is likely a read error, given that the CDR3 carries no conserved phenylalanine or tryptophan at its end. This sequence joins TRBV20-1 and TRBJ2-1; D remains ambiguous. The germline V and J ends were trimmed by 3 bases and 4 bases, with 22 bases remaining between them. The CDR3 length is 17 residues. The germline V gene encodes CDR1 DFQATT and CDR2 SNEGSKA (reference sequence). This chain's CDR3 is CSASLPAGLKIYNEQFC. The CDR3 DNA follows: TGCAGTGCTAGCCTACCCGCCGGCTTAAAAATTTACAATGAGCAGTTCTGC.

This clonotype was observed at least ten times. V and J are TRBV5-1 and TRBJ1-1; a possible D gene is TRBD1 (5 bases). Trimming cost V 5 bases and J 4 bases, with 18 bases left between them. The CDR3 contains 15 residues. The germline CDR1 and CDR2 sequences are SGHRS and YFSETQ. The CDR3 DNA sequence: TGCGCCAGCAGTTATGGCACAGGAAGGGGCACTGAAGCTTTCTTT. Residues: CASSYGTGRGTEAFF.

This clonotype was counted at least ten times. This chain joins TRBV20-1 and TRBJ1-5; 7 bases match TRBD1. Looked up from germline, CDR1 is DFQATT and CDR2 is SNEGSKA (reference sequence). V gave up 0 bases and J gave up 9 bases; unmatched junction bases: 11. This CDR3 contains 15 residues. The CDR3 nucleotides read TGCAGTGCTAGAGAGCACGACAGGGTAGGAGTGCCCCAGCATTTT. Residues: CSAREHDRVGVPQHF.

This clonotype appeared many times. The genes are TRBV5-1 and TRBJ2-7, with 12 bases lining up with TRBD1. The CDR3 covers 15 residues. The germline gives CDR1 SGHRS, CDR2 YFSETQ. With V trimmed by 6 bases and J by 4 bases, 8 bases remained unmatched. The CDR3 here is CASKPSGQGAYEQYF. CDR3 bases: TGCGCCAGCAAACCCTCGGGACAGGGGGCTTACGAGCAGTACTTC. The entire variable domain, with the rest obtained from reference TRBV5-1 and TRBJ2-7, is as follows: KAGVTQTPRYLIKTRGQQVTLSCSPISGHRSVSWYQQTPGQGLQFLFEYFSETQRNKGNFPGRFSGRQFSNSRSEMNVSTLELGDSALYLCASKPSGQGAYEQYFGPGTRLTVT.

This clonotype was counted between two and nine times. This chain connects TRBV5-6 to TRBJ2-1; D is unresolved. The CDR3 covers 12 residues. Per germline, CDR1 SGHDT and CDR2 YYEEEE. The V end lost 6 bases, the J end lost 6 bases, and 10 bases lay between the germline ends. This chain's CDR3 is CASISISNEQFF. The CDR3 DNA is TGTGCCAGCATATCTATCTCCAATGAGCAGTTCTTC.

This clonotype was found many times. CDR3 in DNA: TGTGCCAGCAGTTTGAGTACAGGGAATCAGGGACGAGCCGGCTACACCTTC. This gives the protein CASSLSTGNQGRAGYTF. The rearrangement uses TRBV7-9 and TRBJ1-2, with D possibly TRBD1 on 6 matching bases. The CDR3 runs to 17 residues. CDR1 is SEHNR, CDR2 FQNEAQ, per germline (reference sequence). Trimming cost V 6 bases and J 8 bases, with 28 bases left between them. The full variable domain, in which reference TRBV7-9 and TRBJ1-2 provide the parts outside the CDR3, is DTGVSQNPRHKITKRGQNVTFRCDPISEHNRLYWYRQTLGQGPEFLTYFQNEAQLEKSRLLSDRFSAERPKGSFSTLEIQRTEQGDSAMYLCASSLSTGNQGRAGYTFGSGTRLTVV.